The 20 T cell receptor beta chains below were found in one sample sequenced in a study of beta chain features in type 1 diabetes. The investigators reverse transcribed all of the isolated RNA, so they sequenced expressed TCRB transcripts. Sequencing used immunoSEQ multiplex PCR; TCRdb keeps in-frame clones, though not all of them. The table records around 170,000 clones, 7.5% to 9.5% of them present only once. Input material: central memory CD4+ T cells from blood. Receptors were obtained from a young woman in good health.

V usage is TRBV7-9 and J usage is TRBJ1-5; D remains unclear. V was pared by 5 bases and J by 0 bases, with 11 bases between. From germline, CDR1 is SEHNR and CDR2 FQNEAQ (reference sequence). The CDR3 is made up of 15 amino acids. The CDR3 reads CASSPQGDSNQPQHF. CDR3 nucleotides: TGTGCCAGCAGCCCGCAAGGAGATAGCAATCAGCCCCAGCATTTT.

In this sample, this clone turned up a few times. The J gene is TRBJ1-2, the V gene TRBV25-1; TRBD1 is a possible D gene (5 bases). Germline V gene lookup returns CDR1 MGHDK and CDR2 SYGVNS. The CDR3 length is 15 residues. V was clipped by 2 bases and J by 5 bases, with 15 bases between them. In DNA, the CDR3 is TGTGCCAGCAGTGAAGAAGGGGCTATCCTATATGGCTACACCTTC. This translates into CASSEEGAILYGYTF.

The chain combines TRBV18 with TRBJ1-5, with D uncertain. Trimming removed 3 bases from V and 4 bases from J, with 7 bases in between. Looked up from germline, CDR1 is KGHSH and CDR2 is LQKENI. The CDR3 runs to 13 residues. Here the CDR3 reads CASSPAVNQPQHF. CDR3 coding DNA: TGTGCCAGCTCACCTGCGGTTAATCAGCCCCAGCATTTT. Looking up the rest from reference TRBV18 and TRBJ1-5 gives the full variable domain: NAGVMQNPRHLVRRRGQEARLRCSPMKGHSHVYWYRQLPEEGLKFMVYLQKENIIDESGMPKERFSAEFPKEGPSILRIQQVVRGDSAAYFCASSPAVNQPQHFGDGTRLSIL.

This chain uses TRBV18 with TRBJ2-3; D possibly corresponds to TRBD2 (5 bases). The germline V gene encodes CDR1 KGHSH and CDR2 LQKENI. Deletions cut 3 bases from V and 2 bases from J, with 9 bases between. The CDR3 contains 14 residues. Written as DNA, the CDR3 is TGTGCCAGCTCACCCCAGCGGACCACAGATACGCAGTATTTT. Amino acid sequence: CASSPQRTTDTQYF. Full variable domain (remainder filled in from reference TRBV18 and TRBJ2-3): NAGVMQNPRHLVRRRGQEARLRCSPMKGHSHVYWYRQLPEEGLKFMVYLQKENIIDESGMPKERFSAEFPKEGPSILRIQQVVRGDSAAYFCASSPQRTTDTQYFGPGTRLTVL.

This clone has only a few counts. This chain connects TRBV7-2 to TRBJ1-4; TRBD1 matches at 8 bases. The V gene end was trimmed by 5 bases and the J gene end by 7 bases; junction bases not matched to a gene: 12. Germline CDR1 reads SGHTA; CDR2 reads FQGNSA. The CDR3 totals 16 residues. The CDR3 region is CASSPAGDRGGEKLFF. DNA of the CDR3: TGTGCCAGCAGCCCGGCGGGCGACAGGGGTGGTGAAAAACTGTTTTTT.

The CDR3, as DNA: TGCGCCAGCAGCTTGGCGCGGGGACTAGGGGCCTACGAGCAGTACTTC. This sequence encodes CASSLARGLGAYEQYF. The chain combines TRBV5-1 with TRBJ2-7, with 8 positions matching TRBD2. Losses at the gene ends were 0 bases for V and 2 bases for J; bases not matched to a gene: 7. The CDR3 runs 16 residues. Germline V CDR1 and CDR2: SGHRS, YFSETQ.

This clone appeared a few times. The CDR3: CASSVAGRTYNEQFF. In DNA form, the CDR3 reads TGTGCCAGCAGTGTAGCGGGGAGAACCTACAATGAGCAGTTCTTC. The genes are TRBV2 and TRBJ2-1, with 8 bases lining up with TRBD2. V lost 4 bases to trimming and J lost 2 bases; unmatched junction nucleotides: 4. The CDR3 has 15 amino acids. The germline gives CDR1 SNHLY, CDR2 FYNNEI.

This clone has a handful of counts. Other DNA sequences within the sample encode an identical CDR3. DNA for the CDR3: TGTGCCAGTAGTGTCACACAAAACTATGGCTACACCTTC. Amino acids: CASSVTQNYGYTF. The genes are TRBV19 and TRBJ1-2, with unresolved D. The V and J ends lost 5 bases and 2 bases respectively, with 9 bases between them. The CDR3 is 13 residues long. The germline gives CDR1 LNHDA, CDR2 SQIVND (reference sequence).

This clone was detected many times. The chain joins TRBV25-1 to TRBJ2-7; TRBD1 agrees at 12 bases. V shed 4 bases, J shed 5 bases, and the junction held 6 bases outside the gene matches. The CDR3 covers 15 residues. Looked up from germline, CDR1 is MGHDK and CDR2 is SYGVNS. This CDR3 reads CASSARDRGLDEQYF. The CDR3 DNA is TGTGCCAGCAGTGCCCGGGACAGGGGGCTCGACGAGCAGTACTTC.

The rearrangement joins TRBV6-5 to TRBJ1-5, with D possibly TRBD1 on 5 matching bases. The CDR3 contains 14 residues. Per the germline V gene, CDR1 is MNHEY and CDR2 is SVGAGI. Trimming pared 7 bases from V and 0 bases from J, leaving 10 bases between. CDR3 DNA sequence: TGTGCCAGCAAATTGACAGTTAGCAATCAGCCCCAGCATTTT. Translated, it gives CASKLTVSNQPQHF.

V and J are TRBV28 and TRBJ2-1; 7 bases line up with TRBD2. After removal of 6 bases from V and 0 bases from J, the junction contained 8 bases not matched to a gene. CDR1 is MDHEN and CDR2 is SYDVKM in the germline V gene. This CDR3 has 16 amino acids. CDR3 coding DNA: TGTGCCAGCAGCCCCGTGGGACTAATCTCCTACAATGAGCAGTTCTTC. Translated: CASSPVGLISYNEQFF.

The chain uses TRBV14 and TRBJ2-7; 11 nucleotides agree with TRBD1. Germline V lookup: CDR1 SGHDN, CDR2 FVKESK. V lost 0 bases and J lost 3; bases outside the gene matches: 7. The CDR3 is 17 residues long. In DNA, the CDR3 is TGTGCCAGCAGCCAAGATCTGGACAGGGGGCGCCGCTACGAGCAGTACTTC. Its translation: CASSQDLDRGRRYEQYF.

V gene TRBV30 combines with J gene TRBJ2-3, with 7 bases lining up with TRBD2. The germline gives CDR1 GTSNPN, CDR2 SVGIG (reference sequence). This CDR3 region has 10 residues. Trimming at V came to 1 base and at J to 14 bases, leaving 3 bases not matched to a gene. DNA of the CDR3: TGTGCCTGGAGTGGGACTAGTATGTATTTT. The encoded protein is CAWSGTSMYF. The full variable domain, its missing parts supplied by reference TRBV30 and TRBJ2-3, is SQTIHQWPATLVQPVGSPLSLECTVEGTSNPNLYWYRQAAGRGLQLLFYSVGIGQISSEVPQNLSASRPQDRQFILSSKKLLLSDSGFYLCAWSGTSMYFGPGTRLTVL.

There are a few counts of this clone. The chain recombines TRBV28 with TRBJ1-5; no clear D. The CDR3 is 13 amino acids. V was cut by 8 bases and J by 3 bases, with 11 bases left in between. The V gene's germline CDR1 is MDHEN and CDR2 SYDVKM. CDR3 protein: CASSRDFNQPQHF. The CDR3 nucleotides read TGTGCCAGCTCCAGAGACTTCAATCAGCCCCAGCATTTT.

The chain has TRBV7-2 and TRBJ2-7, with 9 bases matching TRBD1. The germline V gene has CDR1 SGHTA and CDR2 FQGNSA. The CDR3 has 15 residues. V shed 6 bases and J 2 bases; nucleotides not matched to a gene: 8. The CDR3 sequence is CASRRTGTGTYEQYF. Here the CDR3 DNA reads TGTGCCAGCAGAAGGACCGGGACAGGGACCTACGAGCAGTACTTC.

This clone was found a few times. The chain combines TRBV7-3 with TRBJ1-1; D perhaps matches TRBD1 (6 bases). V was cut by 3 bases and J by 1 base, with 9 bases left in between. The length of the CDR3 is 14 residues. Looked up from germline, CDR1 is SGHTA and CDR2 is FQGTGA. The CDR3 sequence: CASSLGAENTEAFF. In nucleotides, the CDR3 is TGTGCCAGCAGCTTGGGGGCGGAGAACACTGAAGCTTTCTTT. Using reference TRBV7-3 and TRBJ1-1 for the parts outside the CDR3, the full variable domain is GAGVSQTPSNKVTEKGKYVELRCDPISGHTALYWYRQSLGQGPEFLIYFQGTGAADDSGLPNDRFFAVRPEGSVSTLKIQRTERGDSAVYLCASSLGAENTEAFFGQGTRLTVV.

In its sample, this clone was seen a few times. The CDR3 here is CAWSRDRVDTGELFF. The CDR3 coding sequence is TGTGCCTGGAGCAGGGACAGGGTCGACACCGGGGAGCTGTTTTTT. The chain couples TRBV30 to TRBJ2-2, with 9 bases that match TRBD1. The CDR3 contains 15 residues. CDR1 is GTSNPN, CDR2 SVGIG, per germline (reference sequence). J lost 3 bases, V lost 3 bases, and 5 bases had no gene match.

This chain links TRBV7-9 with TRBJ1-4; 7 bases fit TRBD1. Germline V gene data show CDR1 as SEHNR and CDR2 as FQNEAQ (reference sequence). The CDR3 is made up of 12 amino acids. J was trimmed by 17 bases and V by 1 base; bases with no gene match: 7. This chain's CDR3 is CASSLEVGDSFF. CDR3 DNA: TGTGCCAGCAGCTTAGAGGTCGGGGACAGTTTTTTT.

On this clone: Additional DNA sequences in this sample encode the identical CDR3. J is TRBJ1-5 and V is TRBV4-3, with 7 bases matching TRBD1. V gave up 1 base and J gave up 6 bases; unmatched junction bases: 0. This CDR3 comprises 13 residues. Looked up from germline, CDR1 is LGHNA and CDR2 is YSLEER. DNA of the CDR3: TGCGCCAGCAGCCAAGGACAGGGTCAGCCCCAGCATTTT. Its translation: CASSQGQGQPQHF.

This sequence joins TRBV4-3 and TRBJ1-4; 7 bases are shared with TRBD1. CDR3 size: 16 residues. CDR1 is LGHNA and CDR2 is YSLEER in the germline V gene. J gave up 4 bases and V 6 bases, and 11 bases lay outside the gene matches. The CDR3 DNA is TGCGCCAGCAGTCGAGCCCGCGGGACAGTTAATGAAAAACTGTTTTTT. This encodes CASSRARGTVNEKLFF.